The next 2 T cell receptor beta chains were all read from a single sample in a study of T-cell memory formation after mild COVID-19. TCRdb independently ran MiXCR on the 5' RACE reads; one entry per CDR3 protein. The table lists fewer than 650,000 distinct CDR3 sequences, around a sixth of them singletons, with around 8.1% in the top ten. Sequenced input: PBMCs or a T cell subset sorted from them (not recorded which). The source of these receptors is an adult woman who had mild COVID-19 (a few samples of this study predate the infection). Cell type and time point are not known.

This chain joins TRBV10-3 and TRBJ2-7; 7 bases are shared with TRBD1. CDR1 is ENHRY, CDR2 SYGVKD, per germline. This CDR3 spans 14 amino acids. V gave up 6 bases and J gave up 1 base; unmatched junction bases: 6. The CDR3 protein is CAISATGKSYEQYF. CDR3 bases: TGTGCCATCAGCGCGACAGGGAAATCCTACGAGCAGTACTTC.

The rearrangement links TRBV7-3 to TRBJ2-2, with D possibly matching TRBD2 (6 bases). The CDR3 covers 13 residues. The V gene lost 3 bases and the J gene lost 7 bases, with 9 bases spanning the gap. Germline V gene lookup returns CDR1 SGHTA and CDR2 FQGTGA. The CDR3 region is CASSFLGGGELFF. The CDR3 nucleotides read TGTGCCAGCAGCTTCCTGGGGGGCGGGGAGCTGTTTTTT.